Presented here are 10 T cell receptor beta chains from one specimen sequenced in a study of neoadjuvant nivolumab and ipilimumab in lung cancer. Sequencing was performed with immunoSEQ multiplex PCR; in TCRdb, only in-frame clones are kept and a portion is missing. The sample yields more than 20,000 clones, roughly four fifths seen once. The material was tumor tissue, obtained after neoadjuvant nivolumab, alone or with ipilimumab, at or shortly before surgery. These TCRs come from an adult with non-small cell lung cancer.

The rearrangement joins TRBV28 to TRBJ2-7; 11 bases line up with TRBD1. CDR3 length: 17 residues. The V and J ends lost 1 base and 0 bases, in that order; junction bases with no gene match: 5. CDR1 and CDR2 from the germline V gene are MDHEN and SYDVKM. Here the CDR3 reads CASSLSPGTGGSYEQYF. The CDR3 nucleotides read TGTGCCAGCAGTTTATCGCCCGGGACAGGGGGCTCCTACGAGCAGTACTTC.

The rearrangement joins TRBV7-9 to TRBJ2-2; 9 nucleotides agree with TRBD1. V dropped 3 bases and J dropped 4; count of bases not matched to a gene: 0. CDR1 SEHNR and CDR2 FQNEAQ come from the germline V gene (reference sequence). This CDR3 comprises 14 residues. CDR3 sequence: CASSLTGGTGELFF. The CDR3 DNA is TGTGCCAGCAGCTTGACAGGGGGCACCGGGGAGCTGTTTTTT.

This chain's CDR3 is CASSWGGLADTQYF. The CDR3, as DNA: TGTGCCAGCAGCTGGGGGGGTCTTGCAGATACGCAGTATTTT. The rearrangement links TRBV5-4 to TRBJ2-3, with 7 bases lining up with TRBD2. This CDR3 has 14 residues. Trimming removed 3 bases from V and 4 bases from J; junction bases left unmatched: 5. Germline V gene data show CDR1 as SGHNT and CDR2 as YYREEE (reference sequence).

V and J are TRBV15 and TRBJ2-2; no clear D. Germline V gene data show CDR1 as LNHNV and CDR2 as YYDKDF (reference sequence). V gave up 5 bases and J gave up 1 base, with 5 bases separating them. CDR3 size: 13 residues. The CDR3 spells CATSGENTGELFF. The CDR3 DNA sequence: TGTGCCACCAGCGGCGAGAACACCGGGGAGCTGTTTTTT. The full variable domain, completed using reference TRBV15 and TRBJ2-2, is DAMVIQNPRYQVTQFGKPVTLSCSQTLNHNVMYWYQQKSSQAPKLLFHYYDKDFNNEADTPDNFQSRRPNTSFCFLDIRSPGLGDTAMYLCATSGENTGELFFGEGSRLTVL.

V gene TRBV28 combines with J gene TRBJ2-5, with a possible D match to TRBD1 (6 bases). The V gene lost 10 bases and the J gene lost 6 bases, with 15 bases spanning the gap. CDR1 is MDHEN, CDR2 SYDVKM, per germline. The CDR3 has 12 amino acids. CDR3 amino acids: CAIRGGEKTQYF. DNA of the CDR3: TGTGCCATCCGAGGGGGAGAAAAGACCCAGTACTTC. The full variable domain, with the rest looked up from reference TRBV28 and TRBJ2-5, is DVKVTQSSRYLVKRTGEKVFLECVQDMDHENMFWYRQDPGLGLRLIYFSYDVKMKEKGDIPEGYSVSREKKERFSLILESASTNQTSMYLCAIRGGEKTQYFGPGTRLLVL.

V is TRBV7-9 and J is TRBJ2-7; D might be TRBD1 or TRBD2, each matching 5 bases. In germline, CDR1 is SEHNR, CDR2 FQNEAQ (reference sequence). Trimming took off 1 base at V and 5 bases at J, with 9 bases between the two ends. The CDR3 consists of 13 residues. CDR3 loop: CASSLGGVHEQYF. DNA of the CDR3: TGTGCCAGCAGCTTAGGAGGGGTACACGAGCAGTACTTC. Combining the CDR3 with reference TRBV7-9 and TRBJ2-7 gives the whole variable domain DTGVSQNPRHKITKRGQNVTFRCDPISEHNRLYWYRQTLGQGPEFLTYFQNEAQLEKSRLLSDRFSAERPKGSFSTLEIQRTEQGDSAMYLCASSLGGVHEQYFGPGTRLTVT.

CDR3 in amino acids: CASRDRPGELFF. The CDR3 DNA is TGTGCCAGCAGAGACAGACCCGGGGAGCTGTTTTTT. The rearrangement uses TRBV25-1 and TRBJ2-2; D possibly corresponds to TRBD1 (5 bases). V was clipped by 6 bases and J by 6 bases, with 8 bases between them. The germline V gene has CDR1 MGHDK and CDR2 SYGVNS. CDR3 length: 12 residues. Filled out from reference TRBV25-1 and TRBJ2-2, the complete variable domain reads EADIYQTPRYLVIGTGKKITLECSQTMGHDKMYWYQQDPGMELHLIHYSYGVNSTEKGDLSSESTVSRIRTEHFPLTLESARPSHTSQYLCASRDRPGELFFGEGSRLTVL.

CDR3 sequence (DNA): TGTGCCTGGAGTGTGGGGGGTAAGCCCCAGCATTTT. Its protein is CAWSVGGKPQHF. The chain links TRBV30 to TRBJ1-5; possible D gene TRBD1, 5 bases. The V gene's germline CDR1 is GTSNPN and CDR2 SVGIG (reference sequence). V lost 0 bases to trimming and J lost 8 bases, with 8 bases between them. This CDR3 spans 12 amino acids. Drawing the rest from reference TRBV30 and TRBJ1-5, the complete variable domain is SQTIHQWPATLVQPVGSPLSLECTVEGTSNPNLYWYRQAAGRGLQLLFYSVGIGQISSEVPQNLSASRPQDRQFILSSKKLLLSDSGFYLCAWSVGGKPQHFGDGTRLSIL.

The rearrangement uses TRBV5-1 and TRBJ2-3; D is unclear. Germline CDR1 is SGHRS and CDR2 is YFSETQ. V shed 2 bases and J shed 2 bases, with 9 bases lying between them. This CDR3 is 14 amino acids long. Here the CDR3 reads CASSLNRNTDTQYF. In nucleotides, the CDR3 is TGCGCCAGCAGCTTAAACAGAAACACAGATACGCAGTATTTT. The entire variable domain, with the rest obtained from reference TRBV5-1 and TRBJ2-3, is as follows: KAGVTQTPRYLIKTRGQQVTLSCSPISGHRSVSWYQQTPGQGLQFLFEYFSETQRNKGNFPGRFSGRQFSNSRSEMNVSTLELGDSALYLCASSLNRNTDTQYFGPGTRLTVL.

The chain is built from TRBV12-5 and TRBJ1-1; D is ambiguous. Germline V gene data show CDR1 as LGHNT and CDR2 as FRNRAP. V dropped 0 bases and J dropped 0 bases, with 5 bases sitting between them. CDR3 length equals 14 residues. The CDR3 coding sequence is TGTGCTAGTGGTTTGGTACCCATGAACACTGAAGCTTTCTTT. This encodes CASGLVPMNTEAFF.